This T cell receptor (beta chain) derives from a study of CD8+ T cells in alopecia areata. Study observations and caveats: Persistence during tofacitinib was seen for many expanded lesional clones in scalp and blood. Lesional scalp exceeded normal scalp in clonality, especially in alopecia totalis/universalis.

This clone was found a few times. The antigen remains unidentified. After isolation, RNA underwent reverse transcription to generate cDNA as the sequencing template. Only in-frame clones appear in the TCRdb table, and some are missing; sequencing was by immunoSEQ multiplex PCR. The sample holds about 97,000 clones, 60% seen once. Treatment here: oral pan-JAK inhibitor, 5-10 mg twice daily. Germline assignment: CDR1 MGHRA and CDR2 YSYEKL. CDR3 length: 15 residues. V dropped 0 bases and J dropped 7 bases, with 13 bases sitting between them. This chain uses TRBV4-1 with TRBJ1-5; a weak D match, TRBD1 (5 bases). The sequencing used CD8+ T cells sorted from blood, collected at roughly week 55, from a patient treated with tofacitinib. The clonotype was recovered from a human donor with alopecia areata. CDR3 sequence reads: CASSQEGGLKQPQHF. Here the CDR3 DNA reads TGCGCCAGCAGCCAAGAGGGGGGATTGAAGCAGCCCCAGCATTTT.